This TCR beta chain was captured in a study of T cell responses to AZD1222 COVID-19 vaccine. General study findings and limits: Donor demographics were predominantly white British with a female majority; clonal diversity may be underestimated. As reported, nearly half of all spike-specific TCRs target variant regions that are unmutated.

Clones were sequenced by immunoSEQ multiplex PCR, and TCRdb holds only the in-frame ones, with some missing. Among approximately 160,000 clones, approximately 89% were seen once, and the ten largest hold less than 2.5%. The germline gives CDR1 KGHSH, CDR2 LQKENI. V was clipped by 2 bases and J by 0 bases; unmatched bases: 7. This CDR3 has 17 amino acids. Notes on this clone: Its antigen is as yet unknown.

V usage is TRBV18 and J usage is TRBJ1-3; 7 nucleotides align to TRBD1. The specimen comprised peripheral blood, sampled on day 0 of AZD1222 vaccination. The sequence was obtained from an adult in good health. The CDR3: CASSPELQGVSGNTIYF. The CDR3 nucleotides read TGTGCCAGCTCACCAGAGCTTCAGGGGGTCTCTGGAAACACCATATATTTT.